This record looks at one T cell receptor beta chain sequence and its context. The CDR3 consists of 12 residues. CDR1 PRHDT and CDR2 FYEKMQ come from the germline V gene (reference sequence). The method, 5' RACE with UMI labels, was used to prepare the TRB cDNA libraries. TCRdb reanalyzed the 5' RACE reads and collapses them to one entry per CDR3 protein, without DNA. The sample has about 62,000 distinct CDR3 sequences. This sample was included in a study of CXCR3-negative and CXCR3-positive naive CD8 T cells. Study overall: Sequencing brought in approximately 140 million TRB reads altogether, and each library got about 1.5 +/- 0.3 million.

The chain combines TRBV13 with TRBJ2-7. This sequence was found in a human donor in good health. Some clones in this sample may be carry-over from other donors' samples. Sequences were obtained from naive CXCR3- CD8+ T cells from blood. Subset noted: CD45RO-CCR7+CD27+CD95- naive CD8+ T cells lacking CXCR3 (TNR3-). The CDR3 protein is CASSLWSYEQYF.